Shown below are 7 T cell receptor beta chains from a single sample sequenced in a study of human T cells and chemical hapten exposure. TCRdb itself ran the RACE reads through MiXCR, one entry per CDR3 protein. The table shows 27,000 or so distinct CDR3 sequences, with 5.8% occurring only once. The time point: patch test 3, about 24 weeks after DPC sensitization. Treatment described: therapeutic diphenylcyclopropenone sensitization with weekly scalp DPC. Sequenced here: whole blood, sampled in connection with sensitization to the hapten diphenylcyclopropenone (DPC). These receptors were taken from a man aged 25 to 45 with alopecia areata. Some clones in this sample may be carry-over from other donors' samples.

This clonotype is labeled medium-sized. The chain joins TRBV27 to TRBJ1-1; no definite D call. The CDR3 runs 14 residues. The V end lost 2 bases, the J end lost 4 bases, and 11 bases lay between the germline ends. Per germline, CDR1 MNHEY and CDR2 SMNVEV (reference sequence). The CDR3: CASSLGPPGTEAFF. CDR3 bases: TGTGCCAGCAGTTTAGGCCCTCCCGGCACTGAAGCTTTCTTT.

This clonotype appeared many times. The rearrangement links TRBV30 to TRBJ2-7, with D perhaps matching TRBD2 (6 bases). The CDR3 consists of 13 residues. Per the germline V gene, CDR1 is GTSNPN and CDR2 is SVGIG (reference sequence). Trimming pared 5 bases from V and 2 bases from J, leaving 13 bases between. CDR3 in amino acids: CAWEETGAYEQYF. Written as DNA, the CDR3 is TGTGCCTGGGAAGAGACGGGGGCCTACGAGCAGTACTTC.

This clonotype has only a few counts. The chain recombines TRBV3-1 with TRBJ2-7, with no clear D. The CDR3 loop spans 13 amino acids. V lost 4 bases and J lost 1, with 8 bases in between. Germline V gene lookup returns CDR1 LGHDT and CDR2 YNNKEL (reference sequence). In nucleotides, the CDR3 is TGTGCCAGCAGCCCAGACACTTCCTACGAGCAGTACTTC. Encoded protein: CASSPDTSYEQYF.

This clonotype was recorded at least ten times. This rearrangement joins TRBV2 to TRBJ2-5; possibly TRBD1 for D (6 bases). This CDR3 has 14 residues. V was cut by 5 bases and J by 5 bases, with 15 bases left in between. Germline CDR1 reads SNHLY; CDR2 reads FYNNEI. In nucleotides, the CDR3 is TGTGCCAGCAGTACAGGGACCGCCACTGAGACCCAGTACTTC. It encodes CASSTGTATETQYF.

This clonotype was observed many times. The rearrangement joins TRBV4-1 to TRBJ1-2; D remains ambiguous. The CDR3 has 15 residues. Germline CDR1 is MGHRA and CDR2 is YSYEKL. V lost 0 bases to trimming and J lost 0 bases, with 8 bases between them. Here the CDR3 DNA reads TGCGCCAGCAGCCAAGACGGCAGGACTAACTATGGCTACACCTTC. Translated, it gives CASSQDGRTNYGYTF.

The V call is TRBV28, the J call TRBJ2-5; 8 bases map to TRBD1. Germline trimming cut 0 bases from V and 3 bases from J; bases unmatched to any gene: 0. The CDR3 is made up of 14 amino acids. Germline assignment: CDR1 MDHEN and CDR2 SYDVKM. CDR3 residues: CASSLWDREETQYF. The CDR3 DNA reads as TGTGCCAGCAGTTTATGGGACAGGGAAGAGACCCAGTACTTC.

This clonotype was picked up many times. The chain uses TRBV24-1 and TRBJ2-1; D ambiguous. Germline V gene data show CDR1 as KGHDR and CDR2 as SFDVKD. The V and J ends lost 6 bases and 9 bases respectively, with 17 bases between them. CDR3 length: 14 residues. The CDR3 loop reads CATSRRGEDVEQFF. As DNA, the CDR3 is TGTGCCACCAGTCGTCGAGGAGAGGACGTTGAGCAGTTCTTC.